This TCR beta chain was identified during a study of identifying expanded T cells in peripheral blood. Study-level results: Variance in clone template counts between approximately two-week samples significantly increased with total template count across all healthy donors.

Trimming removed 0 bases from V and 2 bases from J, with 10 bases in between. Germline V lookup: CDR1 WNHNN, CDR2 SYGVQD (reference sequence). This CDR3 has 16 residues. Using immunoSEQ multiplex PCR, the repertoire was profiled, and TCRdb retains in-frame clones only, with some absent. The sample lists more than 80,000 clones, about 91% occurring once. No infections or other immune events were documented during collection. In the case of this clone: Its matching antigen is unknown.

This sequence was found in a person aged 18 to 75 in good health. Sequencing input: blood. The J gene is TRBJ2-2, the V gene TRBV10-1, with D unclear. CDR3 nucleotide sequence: TGCGCCAGCAGTGAGTCTCGGCGGCCTAACACCGGGGAGCTGTTTTTT. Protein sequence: CASSESRRPNTGELFF.